One and the same sample provided the 8 T cell receptor beta chains below, sequenced in a study of blood T cell repertoires in COVID-19 (dated by TCRdb to the early 2020s). The library relied on the immunoSEQ multiplex PCR assay. In its TCRdb copy, this immuneACCESS table keeps in-frame sequences only and misses some clones. Where compared with another copy, unresolved V genes explain less than half of these, and the others have no known cause. The sample contains about 140,000 clones, around 83% of them found a single time. Together, the top ten hold 9.5% to 13% of the sample. The sequenced sample consisted of peripheral blood. Receptors were obtained from a man in his fifties or sixties with active or convalescent COVID-19.

This sequence joins TRBV6-5 and TRBJ2-3; 12 nucleotides align to TRBD2. The germline gives CDR1 MNHEY, CDR2 SVGAGI. J lost 6 bases, V lost 6 bases, and 7 bases had no gene match. The length of the CDR3 is 15 residues. DNA for the CDR3: TGTGCCAGCAGGATACTAGCGGGGGGTAGGGATACGCAGTATTTT. It encodes CASRILAGGRDTQYF.

The chain recombines TRBV29-1 with TRBJ1-2, with no clear D. Germline V CDR1 and CDR2: SQVTM, ANQGSEA. V was shortened by 7 bases and J by 2 bases, with 11 bases between the two germline ends. The CDR3 sequence is 12 residues long. CDR3 DNA sequence: TGCAGCGGCGGTGGTGGGAACTATGGCTACACCTTC. It yields the protein CSGGGGNYGYTF.

The sample holds one count of this clone. The V call is TRBV6-2 or TRBV6-3, the J call TRBJ1-2; 9 nucleotides line up with TRBD1. Germline V lookup: CDR1 MNHEY, CDR2 SVGEGT. V gave up 2 bases and J gave up 8 bases; unmatched junction bases: 9. The CDR3 length is 15 residues. The CDR3 DNA reads as TGTGCCAGCAGTTACGGACAGGGGCCTCCTCGGGGCTACACCTTC. This sequence encodes CASSYGQGPPRGYTF.

The chain recombines TRBV7-2 with TRBJ1-5; unclear D gene. Germline V gene data show CDR1 as SGHTA and CDR2 as FQGNSA. The CDR3 has 14 amino acids. V was trimmed by 3 bases and J by 5 bases, leaving 11 bases between them. The CDR3 DNA reads TGTGCCAGCAGCTTTTTCCTGAGGGATCAGCCCCAGCATTTT. Translated: CASSFFLRDQPQHF.

This clone was recorded only once. The rearrangement links TRBV4-3 to TRBJ2-2, with 8 bases that match TRBD1. The CDR3 runs to 15 residues. Trimming cost V 5 bases and J 8 bases; bases outside gene matches: 10. Germline CDR1 is LGHNA and CDR2 is YSLEER. CDR3 region: CASSTMTGAGGELFF. The CDR3 region has the DNA TGCGCCAGCAGCACCATGACAGGGGCCGGTGGGGAGCTGTTTTTT.

This clone was counted only a few times. V gene TRBV19 combines with J gene TRBJ1-2; perhaps TRBD1 as D (5 bases). CDR1 and CDR2 (germline): LNHDA, SQIVND (reference sequence). V lost 5 bases to trimming and J lost 5 bases, with 15 bases between them. The CDR3 extends over 14 amino acids. CDR3 sequence reads: CASSLGGGSYGYTF. The CDR3 nucleotides are TGTGCCAGTAGTCTAGGTGGGGGGTCGTATGGCTACACCTTC. Together with reference TRBV19 and TRBJ1-2, the CDR3 gives the full variable domain: DGGITQSPKYLFRKEGQNVTLSCEQNLNHDAMYWYRQDPGQGLRLIYYSQIVNDFQKGDIAEGYSVSREKKESFPLTVTSAQKNPTAFYLCASSLGGGSYGYTFGSGTRLTVV.

This clone was counted a single time. This rearrangement joins TRBV5-1 to TRBJ1-2; the match to TRBD1 covers 7 bases. Germline trimming cut 1 base from V and 3 bases from J; bases unmatched to any gene: 6. This CDR3 region has 15 residues. Germline V gene sequence: CDR1 SGHRS, CDR2 YFSETQ. CDR3 coding DNA: TGCGCCAGCAGCTTGAATATGGGACAGCACTATGGCTACACCTTC. It specifies CASSLNMGQHYGYTF.

J is TRBJ2-3 and V is TRBV24-1, with 7 positions matching TRBD2. The germline gives CDR1 KGHDR, CDR2 SFDVKD. J lost 6 bases, V lost 4 bases, and 9 bases had no gene match. CDR3 size: 15 residues. The CDR3 bases are TGTGCCACCAGTGAACCCGCGGGACTACCCGATACGCAGTATTTT. This codes for CATSEPAGLPDTQYF.